This TCR beta chain was sequenced for a study of technical replicates of blood from several donors (TCRdb year 2017). Its CDR3 holds 16 amino acids, cysteine through phenylalanine. Only the CDR3 region is kept as DNA, spanning 48 bases read in frame from base 1. The germline V and J ends show losses of 1 base and 5 bases respectively, and no gene match explains 7 bases of the junction. The germline V gene gives CDR1 as SGHVS and CDR2 as FQNEAQ. Library creation used the immunoSEQ multiplex PCR assay. What TCRdb holds here is the immuneACCESS table cut down to in-frame rearrangements. Part of the clones is not present; checked against another copy, under half of the missing clones reflect an unresolved V gene, and the others are unexplained. For this sample there are over 90,000 clones; nearly 97% appear just once. The top ten clones comprise roughly 0.2% of the sample. This clone has just one count. The antigen it binds to is not known. Base qualities were left out, and no much larger clone turns up one base away.

The TCR comes from a human donor in good health. The V and J segments used are TRBV7-8 and TRBJ2-1; 8 central nucleotides agree with TRBD2. The sample comprised T cells isolated from PBMCs. The CDR3 region has the sequence CASSLVHGTRDNEQFF. The nucleotide sequence is given as TGTGCCAGCAGCTTAGTGCACGGGACTAGAGACAATGAGCAGTTCTTC.